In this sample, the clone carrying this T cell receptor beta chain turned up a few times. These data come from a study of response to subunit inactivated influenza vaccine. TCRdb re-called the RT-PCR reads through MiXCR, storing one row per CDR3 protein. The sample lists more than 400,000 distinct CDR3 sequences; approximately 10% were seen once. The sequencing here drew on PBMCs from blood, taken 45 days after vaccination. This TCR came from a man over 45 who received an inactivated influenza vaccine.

CDR3 sequence: CASSKSKGSSYEQYF. CDR3 sequence (DNA): TGTGCCAGCAGCAAAAGTAAGGGGAGCTCCTACGAGCAGTACTTC. This chain connects TRBV7-2 to TRBJ2-7; D assignment may be TRBD1 or TRBD2 (5 bases each). In germline, CDR1 is SGHTA, CDR2 FQGNSA. Trimming shortened V by 5 bases and J by 0 bases, and 14 bases separated the two germline ends. The CDR3 has 15 residues. The full variable domain, completed using reference TRBV7-2 and TRBJ2-7, is GAGVSQSPSNKVTEKGKDVELRCDPISGHTALYWYRQSLGQGLEFLIYFQGNSAPDKSGLPSDRFSAERTGGSVSTLTIQRTQQEDSAVYLCASSKSKGSSYEQYFGPGTRLTVT.